Listed here are 13 T cell receptor beta chains from one sample, sequenced in a study of blood T cell repertoires in COVID-19. The method was immunoSEQ multiplex PCR; TCRdb's version includes in-frame clones alone and lacks a portion of them. The sample includes around 260,000 clones, around 86% seen only once; the top ten take 0.85% to 0.95%. The material sequenced was peripheral blood. All receptors derive from a woman aged 40 to 55 who had recovered from COVID-19.

This clone was counted a single time. The chain recombines TRBV19 with TRBJ2-3, with D hard to call. From germline, CDR1 is LNHDA and CDR2 SQIVND (reference sequence). V lost 5 bases, J lost 7 bases, and 16 bases lay in between. The length of the CDR3 is 14 residues. For the CDR3, the DNA is TGTGCCAGTAGTGGCAGCGCAGCTTGGAATACGCAGTATTTT. Translated, it gives CASSGSAAWNTQYF.

The rearrangement joins TRBV13 to TRBJ1-1; D remains ambiguous. Germline CDR1 reads PRHDT; CDR2 reads FYEKMQ (reference sequence). The CDR3 runs 16 residues. Trimming removed 0 bases at V and 6 bases at J, with 17 bases between. The CDR3 DNA is TGTGCCAGCAGCTTAGGCTGGTCGGTAGTTGTGGCTGAAGCTTTCTTT. Amino acids: CASSLGWSVVVAEAFF.

V usage is TRBV18 and J usage is TRBJ2-2; tentative D call: TRBD2 (6 bases). V was shortened by 5 bases and J by 5 bases, with 12 bases between the two germline ends. The CDR3 is made up of 14 amino acids. The germline V gene encodes CDR1 KGHSH and CDR2 LQKENI. CDR3 sequence (DNA): TGTGCCAGCTCAGGGTCAAGCGGGACCGGGGAGCTGTTTTTT. Its translation is CASSGSSGTGELFF.

This clone was observed a handful of times. The chain is built from TRBV6-5 and TRBJ2-1; 9 nucleotides match TRBD2. The CDR3 has 15 amino acids. Germline CDR1 MNHEY, CDR2 SVGAGI. Unmatched junction bases numbered 4, after V lost 4 bases and J lost 3 bases. The CDR3, as DNA: TGTGCCAGCAGTTCCTTAGCGGGGGACTACAATGAGCAGTTCTTC. It specifies CASSSLAGDYNEQFF.

The chain is built from TRBV29-1 and TRBJ2-7; TRBD1 agrees at 10 bases. CDR3 length: 13 amino acids. CDR1 SQVTM and CDR2 ANQGSEA come from the germline V gene. Trimming took 6 bases from V and 5 from J; bases not matched to a gene: 7. The CDR3 DNA reads TGCAGCGTCCCCGGGACAGGGGAGCACGAGCAGTACTTC. Encoded protein: CSVPGTGEHEQYF.

The chain recombines TRBV2 with TRBJ2-5, with 7 bases that match TRBD2. CDR1 SNHLY and CDR2 FYNNEI come from the germline V gene. This CDR3 contains 12 residues. The junction had 2 bases not matched to a gene; V was cut back by 8 bases and J by 2 bases. CDR3 in DNA: TGTGCCAGCCGGGAGGTACAAGAGACCCAGTACTTC. It codes for CASREVQETQYF.

The rearrangement uses TRBV18 and TRBJ2-1; 9 bases agree with TRBD2. The CDR3 contains 19 residues. V shed 3 bases, J shed 0 bases, and the junction held 12 bases outside the gene matches. Germline V gene sequence: CDR1 KGHSH, CDR2 LQKENI. The CDR3 reads CASSPVSGASGNSYNEQFF. The CDR3 nucleotides are TGTGCCAGCTCACCTGTTTCGGGGGCTAGCGGGAACTCCTACAATGAGCAGTTCTTC.

J is TRBJ2-1 and V is TRBV19, with a tentative D call TRBD2 (6 bases). Germline loops: CDR1 LNHDA, CDR2 SQIVND (reference sequence). The V gene lost 0 bases and the J gene lost 9 bases, with 15 bases spanning the gap. CDR3 length: 15 amino acids. The CDR3 DNA is TGTGCCAGTAGTATAGAGGGAGGAGTTATTAGTGAGCAGTTCTTC. Its protein is CASSIEGGVISEQFF.

The V gene is TRBV4-1, the J gene TRBJ2-7; 8 bases are shared with TRBD1. The CDR3 contains 13 residues. Germline-derived CDR1 and CDR2 are MGHRA and YSYEKL. After removal of 3 bases from V and 3 bases from J, the junction contained 1 base not matched to a gene. The chain's CDR3 is CASSQTGDYEQYF. In nucleotides, the CDR3 is TGCGCCAGCAGCCAGACAGGGGACTACGAGCAGTACTTC.

The chain employs TRBV28 and TRBJ1-5; the D gene is possibly TRBD1 (5 bases). Trimming pared 2 bases from V and 4 bases from J, leaving 12 bases between. Germline-derived CDR1 and CDR2 are MDHEN and SYDVKM. This CDR3 spans 15 amino acids. CDR3 sequence: CASSLMGQRNQPQHF. DNA of the CDR3: TGTGCCAGCAGTTTAATGGGGCAAAGGAATCAGCCCCAGCATTTT.

In its sample, this clone was seen a few times. This chain joins TRBV30 and TRBJ1-5; D is perhaps TRBD1 (5 bases). CDR3 size: 14 residues. Germline assignment: CDR1 GTSNPN and CDR2 SVGIG (reference sequence). The ends were cut back, 0 bases at V and 2 bases at J, with 8 bases in the middle. The DNA of the CDR3 is TGTGCCTGGAGTGTACAAGGGGGCAATCAGCCCCAGCATTTT. This translates into CAWSVQGGNQPQHF. Based on the CDR3 plus reference TRBV30 and TRBJ1-5, the full variable domain is SQTIHQWPATLVQPVGSPLSLECTVEGTSNPNLYWYRQAAGRGLQLLFYSVGIGQISSEVPQNLSASRPQDRQFILSSKKLLLSDSGFYLCAWSVQGGNQPQHFGDGTRLSIL.

The chain recombines TRBV18 with TRBJ2-5; no clear D. The CDR3 consists of 13 residues. Germline V gene sequence: CDR1 KGHSH, CDR2 LQKENI. V lost 3 bases and J 5 bases, leaving 10 bases between the germline ends. The CDR3 nucleotides read TGTGCCAGCTCACCCCCGTTCTCGGAGACCCAGTACTTC. Its protein is CASSPPFSETQYF.

This clone was counted between two and nine times. This chain uses TRBV28 with TRBJ2-7; 7 bases agree with TRBD1. Trimming at V came to 8 bases and at J to 6 bases, leaving 7 bases not matched to a gene. Germline V gene data show CDR1 as MDHEN and CDR2 as SYDVKM. The CDR3 sequence is 12 residues long. CDR3 in amino acids: CASRQGELEQYF. The CDR3 nucleotides read TGTGCCAGCCGACAGGGAGAGCTCGAGCAGTACTTC.